The clone carrying this TCR beta chain was recorded at least ten times. Antigen: not known. The donors, all healthy, were Caucasians living in Russia, aged about 6 to 90. Every sample gave at least 5 micrograms of total RNA when it was extracted. This entry belongs to a study of blood T cells in healthy people across ages. With a J-beta primer mix and a sample-barcoded 5' primer, a second PCR ran roughly 6 to 12 cycles. TCRdb processed the 5' RACE reads anew with MiXCR; each CDR3 protein has one entry. Of about 830,000 distinct CDR3 sequences detected, 62% appear once; the ten largest clones hold 25% to 30%. Study results and caveats: Calculation of diversity from one million T cells yielded estimates considered to be underestimates.

Trimming left V 3 bases short and J 0 bases short, with 14 bases between. The length of the CDR3 is 16 residues. The germline V gene has CDR1 ENHRY and CDR2 SYGVKD. This clonotype was obtained from a man younger than 40 in good health. Sequences were obtained from blood. The chain links TRBV10-3 to TRBJ2-5; maybe TRBD1 (5 bases). The CDR3 bases are TGTGCCATCAGTGATTCCCAGGGCCCCAACCAAGAGACCCAGTACTTC. Translation gives CAISDSQGPNQETQYF.